What follows are 28 T cell receptor beta chains derived from one specimen sequenced in a study of cytomegalovirus exposure and HLA in healthy donors. PCR involved 60 Vbeta and 13 Jbeta primers. Profiled with immunoSEQ multiplex PCR; TCRdb holds only in-frame clones, not every one. Listed are tens of thousands of clones; 1.5% to 2% falls within the top ten. Sequencing was performed on PBMCs. The receptors stem from a woman in her forties in good health and CMV-seropositive.

The genes are TRBV27 and TRBJ1-5; tentative D call: TRBD1 (5 bases). V was cut by 5 bases and J by 0 bases, with 20 bases left in between. Germline CDR1 MNHEY, CDR2 SMNVEV (reference sequence). This CDR3 is built from 18 residues. In DNA form, the CDR3 reads TGTGCCAGCAGTAACAGGAAGGACGGTTACTATAGCAATCAGCCCCAGCATTTT. This sequence encodes CASSNRKDGYYSNQPQHF.

V and J are TRBV28 and TRBJ1-1; D is possibly TRBD1 (6 bases). Per the germline V gene, CDR1 is MDHEN and CDR2 is SYDVKM. The CDR3 spans 14 residues. The V end lost 6 bases, the J end lost 11 bases, and 22 bases lay between the germline ends. CDR3 in DNA: TGTGCCAGCAGATTTGAACAGGGTTCTATTTTCGCTTTCTTT. The encoded protein is CASRFEQGSIFAFF.

The rearrangement joins TRBV13 to TRBJ1-6; 12 bases align to TRBD1. This CDR3 contains 16 residues. V lost 4 bases to trimming and J lost 9 bases; unmatched junction nucleotides: 7. Germline V gene lookup returns CDR1 PRHDT and CDR2 FYEKMQ (reference sequence). This CDR3 reads CASSSGTGGVISPLHF. The CDR3 region has the DNA TGTGCCAGCAGCTCTGGGACAGGGGGCGTTATTTCACCCCTCCACTTT.

The gene calls are TRBV6-5 and TRBJ1-2; D not resolved. CDR3 length: 15 amino acids. V was pared by 5 bases and J by 4 bases, with 17 bases between. Germline V CDR1 and CDR2: MNHEY, SVGAGI. CDR3 sequence: CASSTTGVKPYGYTF. The CDR3 nucleotides read TGTGCCAGCAGTACGACGGGAGTAAAGCCCTATGGCTACACCTTC.

This sequence joins TRBV7-8 and TRBJ1-5; D is uncertain. The germline V gene encodes CDR1 SGHVS and CDR2 FQNEAQ. This CDR3 is 13 amino acids long. The germline V and J ends were trimmed by 1 base and 6 bases, with 7 bases remaining between them. CDR3 DNA sequence: TGTGCCAGCAGCTTAGAGCCCGCTCAGCCCCAGCATTTT. This translates into CASSLEPAQPQHF. Using reference TRBV7-8 and TRBJ1-5 for the parts outside the CDR3, the full variable domain is GAGVSQSPRYKVAKRGQDVALRCDPISGHVSLFWYQQALGQGPEFLTYFQNEAQLDKSGLPSDRFFAERPEGSVSTLKIQRTQQEDSAVYLCASSLEPAQPQHFGDGTRLSIL.

V gene TRBV30 combines with J gene TRBJ1-5, with 8 bases fitting TRBD1. V shed 4 bases and J 5 bases; nucleotides not matched to a gene: 7. Germline CDR1 is GTSNPN and CDR2 is SVGIG (reference sequence). The CDR3 is 14 amino acids. Here the CDR3 DNA reads TGTGCCTGGACGTTGGGACAGGATCATCAGCCCCAGCATTTT. As protein: CAWTLGQDHQPQHF.

V and J are TRBV7-9 and TRBJ2-2; perhaps TRBD1 as D (5 bases). Germline CDR1 reads SEHNR; CDR2 reads FQNEAQ (reference sequence). V was pared by 1 base and J by 5 bases, with 14 bases between. This CDR3 is built from 16 residues. In DNA, the CDR3 is TGTGCCAGCAGCTTAGAATGGGGCAGCAGTACCGGGGAGCTGTTTTTT. Its protein is CASSLEWGSSTGELFF.

The CDR3 spells CALSQRLSTDTQYF. CDR3 nucleotides: TGTGCCCTATCCCAGCGACTTAGCACAGATACGCAGTATTTT. The chain uses TRBV28 and TRBJ2-3, with no clear D. The length of the CDR3 is 14 residues. V dropped 11 bases and J dropped 0 bases, with 15 bases sitting between them. Looked up from germline, CDR1 is MDHEN and CDR2 is SYDVKM.

The gene calls are TRBV6-5 and TRBJ2-7; TRBD2 aligns across 7 bases. Germline-derived CDR1 and CDR2 are MNHEY and SVGAGI. The CDR3 spans 13 residues. The ends lost 8 bases at V and 2 bases at J; junction bases unmatched: 6. The CDR3 reads CASCRGGAYEQYF. CDR3 sequence (DNA): TGTGCCAGCTGCCGCGGGGGTGCCTACGAGCAGTACTTC.

The chain employs TRBV6-4 and TRBJ2-3, with D possibly matching TRBD1 (5 bases). Per germline, CDR1 MRHNA and CDR2 SNTAGT. CDR3 length: 13 residues. The germline V and J ends were trimmed by 3 bases and 6 bases, with 10 bases remaining between them. The CDR3: CASSETPGDTQYF. The DNA of the CDR3 is TGTGCCAGCAGTGAGACGCCAGGGGATACGCAGTATTTT.

The chain combines TRBV19 with TRBJ1-2; D possibly corresponds to TRBD1 (6 bases). This CDR3 has 14 residues. V lost 3 bases and J lost 2, with 10 bases in between. CDR1 is LNHDA, CDR2 SQIVND, per germline (reference sequence). CDR3 DNA sequence: TGTGCCAGTAGTATGACAGGTGCCAACTATGGCTACACCTTC. This translates into CASSMTGANYGYTF. The full variable domain, its missing parts supplied by reference TRBV19 and TRBJ1-2, is DGGITQSPKYLFRKEGQNVTLSCEQNLNHDAMYWYRQDPGQGLRLIYYSQIVNDFQKGDIAEGYSVSREKKESFPLTVTSAQKNPTAFYLCASSMTGANYGYTFGSGTRLTVV.

This chain links TRBV9 with TRBJ2-1, with D unclear. The V gene's germline CDR1 is SGDLS and CDR2 YYNGEE. The CDR3 totals 13 residues. V shed 0 bases and J shed 4 bases, with 5 bases lying between them. CDR3 DNA: TGTGCCAGCAGCGTAGGCGAATACAATGAGCAGTTCTTC. It translates to CASSVGEYNEQFF.

V gene TRBV15 combines with J gene TRBJ2-2; 7 bases map to TRBD2. The CDR3 length is 16 residues. Germline trimming cut 8 bases from V and 7 bases from J; bases unmatched to any gene: 16. CDR1 is LNHNV, CDR2 YYDKDF, per germline (reference sequence). CDR3 DNA sequence: TGTGCCACCGGACAAGCGGGGACCTACCCCAACGGGGAGCTGTTTTTT. Amino acid sequence: CATGQAGTYPNGELFF.

The genes are TRBV4-3 and TRBJ2-7; 14 nucleotides agree with TRBD2. The CDR3 has 14 residues. Trimming at V came to 4 bases and at J to 7 bases, leaving 3 bases not matched to a gene. The germline gives CDR1 LGHNA, CDR2 YSLEER. The CDR3 reads CASSLGTSGGEQYF. The CDR3 DNA reads as TGCGCCAGCAGCCTCGGGACTAGCGGGGGTGAGCAGTACTTC.

V is TRBV5-1 and J is TRBJ2-6; D is undetermined. Per the germline V gene, CDR1 is SGHRS and CDR2 is YFSETQ. The CDR3 spans 15 residues. The V and J ends lost 0 bases and 1 base respectively, with 5 bases between them. The CDR3 sequence: CASSLAGSGANVLTF. The CDR3 DNA reads TGCGCCAGCAGCTTGGCAGGATCTGGGGCCAACGTCCTGACTTTC.

The rearrangement joins TRBV10-1 to TRBJ2-3, with 16 bases matching TRBD2. With V trimmed by 3 bases and J by 4 bases, 16 bases remained unmatched. The CDR3 contains 21 residues. From germline, CDR1 is WNHNN and CDR2 SYGVQD (reference sequence). Written as DNA, the CDR3 is TGCGCCAGCAGTGACCCAACGGGACTAGCGGGGGGGCCCAACAGGGCAGATACGCAGTATTTT. It translates to CASSDPTGLAGGPNRADTQYF.

This sequence joins TRBV9 and TRBJ2-1; TRBD2 matches at 8 bases. The V and J ends lost 4 bases and 8 bases, in that order; junction bases with no gene match: 11. The CDR3 consists of 15 residues. The V gene's germline CDR1 is SGDLS and CDR2 YYNGEE. In DNA, the CDR3 is TGTGCCAGCAGCCCTAGATGGACTAGCAACCATGAGCAGTTCTTC. This sequence encodes CASSPRWTSNHEQFF. Based on the CDR3 plus reference TRBV9 and TRBJ2-1, the full variable domain is DSGVTQTPKHLITATGQRVTLRCSPRSGDLSVYWYQQSLDQGLQFLIQYYNGEERAKGNILERFSAQQFPDLHSELNLSSLELGDSALYFCASSPRWTSNHEQFFGPGTRLTVL.

The chain has TRBV5-1 and TRBJ2-2; 7 nucleotides line up with TRBD1. V was pared by 2 bases and J by 3 bases, with 4 bases of the junction left unmatched. CDR1 and CDR2 from the germline V gene are SGHRS and YFSETQ. This CDR3 spans 15 amino acids. The CDR3 reads CASSLLQGDTGELFF. CDR3 in DNA: TGCGCCAGCAGCTTACTGCAGGGGGACACCGGGGAGCTGTTTTTT.

Turning to this clone: The sample contains more than one DNA sequence encoding this CDR3. The chain employs TRBV11-2 and TRBJ2-7, with D tentatively TRBD2 (6 bases). V was pared by 5 bases and J by 3 bases, with 11 bases between. CDR3 length: 13 residues. Per germline, CDR1 SGHAT and CDR2 FQNNGV. The CDR3 region has the DNA TGTGCCAGCAGCCTCGGGAGAGTCTACGAGCAGTACTTC. This translates into CASSLGRVYEQYF.

The rearrangement links TRBV6-1 to TRBJ1-1; 12 bases are a match to TRBD1. Trimming at V came to 3 bases and at J to 7 bases, leaving 9 bases not matched to a gene. Germline lookup yields CDR1 MNHNS and CDR2 SASEGT. The CDR3 has 16 residues. The CDR3 region is CASSDIWDRGQYEAFF. CDR3 nucleotide sequence: TGTGCCAGCAGTGACATTTGGGACAGGGGGCAATATGAAGCTTTCTTT.

The chain employs TRBV20-1 and TRBJ2-7; D is unresolved. CDR3 length: 11 amino acids. V was shortened by 5 bases and J by 4 bases, with 9 bases between the two germline ends. Germline values: CDR1 DFQATT, CDR2 SNEGSKA (reference sequence). The CDR3: CSAWFQYEQYF. CDR3 coding DNA: TGCAGTGCTTGGTTTCAGTACGAGCAGTACTTC.

The rearrangement uses TRBV10-2 and TRBJ1-2, with 8 bases that match TRBD1. Unmatched junction bases numbered 4, after V lost 3 bases and J lost 4 bases. Per germline, CDR1 WSHSY and CDR2 SAAADI. This CDR3 is built from 14 residues. CDR3: CASSERQGAYGYTF. As DNA, the CDR3 is TGCGCCAGCAGTGAAAGGCAGGGGGCCTATGGCTACACCTTC.

The V gene is TRBV18, the J gene TRBJ2-1, with D maybe TRBD2 (6 bases). The CDR3 runs 16 residues. V shed 1 base and J shed 8 bases, with 18 bases lying between them. Germline CDR1 reads KGHSH; CDR2 reads LQKENI. The CDR3 here is CASSPRLALGVDEQFF. The CDR3 DNA is TGTGCCAGCTCACCACGGCTAGCGTTAGGGGTGGATGAGCAGTTCTTC.

The rearrangement links TRBV4-1 to TRBJ1-5; TRBD1 might be the D (6 bases). V lost 0 bases and J lost 0, with 9 bases in between. This CDR3 has 16 amino acids. Germline V gene sequence: CDR1 MGHRA, CDR2 YSYEKL. The CDR3 region has the DNA TGCGCCAGCAGCCAAGATCTGGGACATAGCAATCAGCCCCAGCATTTT. As protein: CASSQDLGHSNQPQHF.

The chain employs TRBV28 and TRBJ1-1; the D gene is possibly TRBD1 (5 bases). V dropped 6 bases and J dropped 6 bases, with 17 bases sitting between them. In germline, CDR1 is MDHEN, CDR2 SYDVKM. There are 14 residues in the CDR3. The CDR3 coding sequence is TGTGCCAGCAGGAACACAGGCCTAGGGGCTGAAGCTTTCTTT. Protein sequence: CASRNTGLGAEAFF.

The chain uses TRBV19 and TRBJ2-3; 16 positions agree with TRBD2. In germline, CDR1 is LNHDA, CDR2 SQIVND (reference sequence). V gave up 3 bases and J gave up 0 bases; unmatched junction bases: 3. There are 18 residues in the CDR3. CDR3 sequence: CASSIGTSGGASTDTQYF. For the CDR3, the DNA is TGTGCCAGTAGTATCGGGACTAGCGGGGGGGCTAGCACAGATACGCAGTATTTT.

The chain uses TRBV30 and TRBJ2-1; 10 positions agree with TRBD2. After removal of 4 bases from V and 3 bases from J, the junction contained 3 bases not matched to a gene. The CDR3 contains 14 residues. Germline V lookup: CDR1 GTSNPN, CDR2 SVGIG (reference sequence). The CDR3 loop is CAWNLAGGYNEQFF. Here the CDR3 DNA reads TGTGCCTGGAACTTAGCGGGGGGCTACAATGAGCAGTTCTTC.

The J gene is TRBJ2-1, the V gene TRBV4-2; 12 nucleotides agree with TRBD2. The J segment lost 10 bases and the V segment lost 0 bases, leaving 4 bases of the junction unmatched. The CDR3 is 15 amino acids. Germline CDR1 LGHNA, CDR2 YNFKEQ. The chain's CDR3 is CASSQDTSGRIEQFF. CDR3 bases: TGTGCCAGCAGCCAAGATACTAGCGGGAGGATAGAGCAGTTCTTC.